This T cell receptor (beta chain) was sequenced for a study of shared clonotypes between healthy human individuals. Whole-study context: Three plates were used per donor for CD4 naive, three for CD4 memory, two for CD8 naive and one for CD8 memory.

Germline-derived CDR1 and CDR2 are SGHNT and YYREEE (reference sequence). Germline trimming cut 7 bases from V and 0 bases from J; bases unmatched to any gene: 6. This CDR3 has 15 residues. At deep level, the assay was performed. Using immunoSEQ multiplex PCR, the repertoire was profiled, and TCRdb retains in-frame clones only, with some absent. Of over a million clones listed, approximately 96% are singletons. Sequences were obtained from naive CD4+ T cells sorted from blood. The subset is: CD45RA+ positively selected. The clonotype comes from a man aged 30 to 45 in good health. The J gene is TRBJ2-4, the V gene TRBV5-4; 8 positions agree with TRBD2. The CDR3 spells CASSAGGGAKNIQYF. DNA for the CDR3: TGTGCCAGCTCGGCGGGAGGTGGAGCCAAAAACATTCAGTACTTC.